A single sample gave rise to the 27 T cell receptor beta chains below, sequenced in a study of blood T cell repertoires in COVID-19. Only in-frame clones appear in the TCRdb table, and some are missing; sequencing was by immunoSEQ multiplex PCR. This sample carries tens of thousands of clones, approximately 88% of them seen once, and the ten largest clones take around 8%. Sequenced: peripheral blood. The source is a man in his 60s with COVID-19, enrolled during active disease.

The genes are TRBV7-8 and TRBJ2-1; maybe TRBD2 (5 bases). This CDR3 comprises 14 residues. Germline loops: CDR1 SGHVS, CDR2 FQNEAQ. The ends were cut back, 3 bases at V and 9 bases at J, with 15 bases in the middle. The CDR3 is CASSFQEGSLEQFF. The CDR3 DNA is TGTGCCAGCAGCTTTCAAGAGGGTTCCCTTGAGCAGTTCTTC.

The V call is TRBV11-2, the J call TRBJ2-5, with unresolved D. Trimming cost V 2 bases and J 0 bases, with 10 bases left between them. This CDR3 has 15 residues. CDR1 is SGHAT and CDR2 is FQNNGV in the germline V gene. In nucleotides, the CDR3 is TGTGCCAGCAGCTTATTGTCAGCGTACCAAGAGACCCAGTACTTC. This gives the protein CASSLLSAYQETQYF.

The rearrangement uses TRBV6-2 or TRBV6-3 and TRBJ2-7; D perhaps matches TRBD2 (5 bases). The germline gives CDR1 MNHEY, CDR2 SVGEGT. Trimming cost V 0 bases and J 3 bases, with 18 bases left between them. The CDR3 loop spans 17 amino acids. The CDR3 sequence: CASSYSIWGEGFYEQYF. The CDR3 region has the DNA TGTGCCAGCAGTTACTCGATTTGGGGAGAGGGATTCTACGAGCAGTACTTC.

CDR3 coding DNA: TGTGCCAGCAGCTTAGTTCTCGGGGAGCAGTACTTC. Translated, it gives CASSLVLGEQYF. The chain carries TRBV7-9 and TRBJ2-7, with D hard to call. This CDR3 has 12 residues. Germline CDR1 SEHNR, CDR2 FQNEAQ (reference sequence). V was shortened by 1 base and J by 7 bases, with 8 bases between the two germline ends.

The table lists this clone with a few counts. The rearrangement joins TRBV6-6 to TRBJ2-7, with 7 bases identical to TRBD1. J lost 5 bases, V lost 0 bases, and 1 base had no gene match. The CDR3 totals 13 residues. Germline CDR1 MNHNY, CDR2 SVGAGI (reference sequence). Written as DNA, the CDR3 is TGTGCCAGCAGTTACTCTCAGGGGGACGAGCAGTACTTC. Translating it yields CASSYSQGDEQYF.

The CDR3: CASSRDGSSYNEQFF. The CDR3 DNA reads as TGCGCCAGCAGCCGAGACGGGAGCTCCTACAATGAGCAGTTCTTC. This chain uses TRBV4-1 with TRBJ2-1; possible D gene TRBD2, 6 bases. CDR1 and CDR2 from the germline V gene are MGHRA and YSYEKL. V shed 4 bases and J shed 0 bases, with 10 bases lying between them. The CDR3 is made up of 15 amino acids.

The chain's CDR3 is CASSPSRIDGYTF. In DNA form, the CDR3 reads TGTGCCAGCAGCCCGTCCAGGATTGACGGCTACACCTTC. The chain employs TRBV5-8 and TRBJ1-2; the D is unclear. CDR3 size: 13 residues. CDR1 SGHTS and CDR2 YDEGEE come from the germline V gene. The V gene lost 4 bases and the J gene lost 8 bases, with 15 bases spanning the gap. The full variable domain, its missing parts supplied by reference TRBV5-8 and TRBJ1-2, is EAGVTQSPTHLIKTRGQQATLRCSPISGHTSVYWYQQALGLGLQFLLWYDEGEERNRGNFPPRFSGRQFPNYSSELNVNALELEDSALYLCASSPSRIDGYTFGSGTRLTVV.

The chain couples TRBV12-3 or TRBV12-4 to TRBJ1-1, with 7 bases lining up with TRBD1. CDR3 size: 13 residues. Trimming took 6 bases from V and 3 from J; bases not matched to a gene: 4. The CDR3 DNA reads as TGTGCCAGCAGCCCACAGGGGTACACTGAAGCTTTCTTT. This gives the protein CASSPQGYTEAFF.

V is TRBV6-2 or TRBV6-3 and J is TRBJ1-4, with D maybe TRBD1 (5 bases). Deletions cut 2 bases from V and 8 bases from J, with 9 bases between. The CDR3 has 13 amino acids. Germline values: CDR1 MNHEY, CDR2 SVGEGT. The CDR3 region is CASSYSRVEKLFF. DNA for the CDR3: TGTGCCAGCAGTTACAGCAGGGTAGAAAAACTGTTTTTT.

The gene calls are TRBV30 and TRBJ2-3; D is uncertain. With 2 bases removed from V and 4 bases from J, the gap between germline ends came to 4 bases. CDR1 and CDR2 (germline): GTSNPN, SVGIG (reference sequence). The CDR3 is made up of 11 amino acids. The CDR3 DNA follows: TGTGCCTGGAGTCTACCAGATACGCAGTATTTT. This gives the protein CAWSLPDTQYF.

The chain uses TRBV3-1 (or the pseudogene TRBV3-2) and TRBJ2-5; 7 bases map to TRBD1. The CDR3 is 15 residues long. With V trimmed by 3 bases and J by 5 bases, 9 bases remained unmatched. Germline values: CDR1 LGHDT, CDR2 YNNKEL (reference sequence). CDR3 sequence reads: CASSQAGDRAETQYF. For the CDR3, the DNA is TGTGCCAGCAGCCAGGCAGGTGACAGGGCCGAGACCCAGTACTTC.

J is TRBJ1-1 and V is TRBV19; D possibly corresponds to TRBD1 (6 bases). Deletions cut 4 bases from V and 1 base from J, with 25 bases between. The CDR3 consists of 19 residues. CDR1 LNHDA and CDR2 SQIVND come from the germline V gene (reference sequence). CDR3 nucleotides: TGTGCCAGTAGTAACCGGGGCAGGGGTATAAGGGAAAGGAACACTGAAGCTTTCTTT. Protein sequence: CASSNRGRGIRERNTEAFF. Drawing the rest from reference TRBV19 and TRBJ1-1, the complete variable domain is DGGITQSPKYLFRKEGQNVTLSCEQNLNHDAMYWYRQDPGQGLRLIYYSQIVNDFQKGDIAEGYSVSREKKESFPLTVTSAQKNPTAFYLCASSNRGRGIRERNTEAFFGQGTRLTVV.

Here the CDR3 DNA reads TGTGCCAGCAGCCAACTATCGGGACAGGCGACCTACGAGCAGTACTTC. This sequence encodes CASSQLSGQATYEQYF. The chain uses TRBV4-2 and TRBJ2-7; 8 nucleotides align to TRBD1. CDR1 and CDR2 (germline): LGHNA, YNFKEQ. Unmatched junction bases numbered 8, after V lost 2 bases and J lost 2 bases. This CDR3 has 16 residues.

This clone was counted once. V and J are TRBV6-2 or TRBV6-3 and TRBJ2-5; the match to TRBD2 covers 11 bases. Trimming at V came to 4 bases and at J to 2 bases, leaving 3 bases not matched to a gene. The V gene's germline CDR1 is MNHEY and CDR2 SVGEGT. The CDR3 extends over 15 amino acids. CDR3: CASSLRLAGQETQYF. CDR3 coding DNA: TGTGCCAGCAGTTTACGACTAGCGGGACAAGAGACCCAGTACTTC.

The chain is built from TRBV5-6 and TRBJ2-1; 9 positions match TRBD2. The length of the CDR3 is 14 residues. The germline gives CDR1 SGHDT, CDR2 YYEEEE. V gave up 6 bases and J gave up 8 bases; unmatched junction bases: 9. CDR3 sequence: CASILSGSGYEQFF. In nucleotides, the CDR3 is TGTGCCAGCATCCTTAGCGGGAGTGGCTATGAGCAGTTCTTC.

This rearrangement joins TRBV6-6 to TRBJ1-1; D is unresolved. This CDR3 is 11 amino acids long. Germline assignment: CDR1 MNHNY and CDR2 SVGAGI (reference sequence). V was clipped by 6 bases and J by 5 bases, with 7 bases between them. Here the CDR3 DNA reads TGTGCCAGCAGCCCCCGGACTGAAGCTTTCTTT. As protein: CASSPRTEAFF.

This chain connects TRBV5-8 to TRBJ1-6; 9 bases are shared with TRBD1. V lost 4 bases to trimming and J lost 7 bases; unmatched junction nucleotides: 6. Per germline, CDR1 SGHTS and CDR2 YDEGEE. The CDR3 covers 15 residues. CDR3 bases: TGTGCCAGCAGCGCAACCGGGACAGGGAATTCACCCCTCCACTTT. This translates into CASSATGTGNSPLHF.

In DNA form, the CDR3 reads TGTGCCAGCAGTTACTCCAGGACAGGGGGCGGCTATGGCTACACCTTC. Translation: CASSYSRTGGGYGYTF. The chain is built from TRBV6-5 and TRBJ1-2; 11 nucleotides agree with TRBD1. Germline V lookup: CDR1 MNHEY, CDR2 SVGAGI. CDR3 length: 16 residues. V lost 0 bases and J lost 4; bases outside the gene matches: 4.

The V gene is TRBV3-1 (or the pseudogene TRBV3-2), the J gene TRBJ1-6; D is unresolved. The CDR3 runs to 15 residues. The V gene lost 1 base and the J gene lost 0 bases, with 4 bases spanning the gap. CDR1 is LGHDT and CDR2 is YNNKEL in the germline V gene (reference sequence). This chain's CDR3 is CASSQGSSYNSPLHF. The CDR3 coding sequence is TGTGCCAGCAGCCAAGGGAGCTCCTATAATTCACCCCTCCACTTT.

The chain has TRBV28 and TRBJ2-5, with TRBD2 matching 13 bases. Germline CDR1 and CDR2: MDHEN and SYDVKM. V shed 2 bases and J 5 bases; nucleotides not matched to a gene: 2. The CDR3 consists of 15 residues. The CDR3 DNA sequence: TGTGCCAGCAGTTTAGGGACTAGCGGGATGGAGACCCAGTACTTC. This translates into CASSLGTSGMETQYF.

The CDR3 here is CAWSVQDRGRQYF. DNA of the CDR3: TGTGCCTGGAGTGTACAGGACAGGGGGCGACAGTACTTC. The rearrangement links TRBV30 to TRBJ2-7; 11 positions match TRBD1. The CDR3 length is 13 residues. CDR1 and CDR2 (germline): GTSNPN, SVGIG (reference sequence). After removal of 0 bases from V and 10 bases from J, the junction contained 5 bases not matched to a gene.

This chain links TRBV6-1 with TRBJ1-1; D remains unclear. The V gene lost 2 bases and the J gene lost 1 base, with 5 bases spanning the gap. Germline lookup yields CDR1 MNHNS and CDR2 SASEGT. The CDR3 extends over 13 amino acids. CDR3 sequence: CASSEIRNTEAFF. For the CDR3, the DNA is TGTGCCAGCAGTGAAATCCGGAACACTGAAGCTTTCTTT.

The chain has TRBV19 and TRBJ2-4; perhaps TRBD1 as D (5 bases). This CDR3 contains 15 residues. Germline loops: CDR1 LNHDA, CDR2 SQIVND (reference sequence). V gave up 4 bases and J gave up 1 base, with 11 bases separating them. CDR3 DNA sequence: TGTGCCAGTAGTAGCGGCAGGGTGGCCAAAAACATTCAGTACTTC. It translates to CASSSGRVAKNIQYF.

V usage is TRBV5-1 and J usage is TRBJ2-5, with 8 bases fitting TRBD2. J was trimmed by 3 bases and V by 0 bases; bases with no gene match: 7. The germline V gene has CDR1 SGHRS and CDR2 YFSETQ. This CDR3 comprises 16 residues. The CDR3 region is CASSLGPTSGKETQYF. The CDR3 coding sequence is TGCGCCAGCAGCTTGGGTCCCACTAGCGGAAAAGAGACCCAGTACTTC.

The gene calls are TRBV13 and TRBJ2-3, with 12 bases fitting TRBD2. Germline-derived CDR1 and CDR2 are PRHDT and FYEKMQ (reference sequence). Trimming took 0 bases from V and 5 from J; bases not matched to a gene: 9. The CDR3 is 18 amino acids. The CDR3 reads CASSLGPRLAGDGDTQYF. The CDR3 region has the DNA TGTGCCAGCAGCTTAGGTCCCCGACTAGCGGGAGACGGAGATACGCAGTATTTT.

CDR3 region: CASSQAPGGGYEQYF. Here the CDR3 DNA reads TGCGCCAGCAGCCAAGCCCCAGGGGGCGGCTACGAGCAGTACTTC. The gene calls are TRBV4-1 and TRBJ2-7; 8 bases are a match to TRBD1. With V trimmed by 1 base and J by 3 bases, 5 bases remained unmatched. The CDR3 is 15 residues long. CDR1 is MGHRA and CDR2 is YSYEKL in the germline V gene.

This chain links TRBV10-3 with TRBJ2-2; D is uncertain. V lost 9 bases and J 0 bases, leaving 11 bases between the germline ends. CDR3 length: 14 residues. From germline, CDR1 is ENHRY and CDR2 SYGVKD. CDR3 sequence: CAIRLNANTGELFF. The CDR3 bases are TGTGCCATTCGACTGAACGCGAACACCGGGGAGCTGTTTTTT.